This T cell receptor beta chain was recovered during a study of CD8 T cells in ankylosing spondylitis. General study findings and limits: Disease-associated clones were reportedly significantly overrepresented in matched ankylosing spondylitis synovial fluid. Ankylosing spondylitis blood appeared to carry a characteristic TCR beta motif of roughly eight highly homologous variants.

Generation of TCR beta libraries employed quantitative 5'-RACE incorporating molecular barcodes. Via MiXCR, TCRdb re-called the 5' RACE reads, giving one row per CDR3 protein. The table includes about 440,000 distinct CDR3 sequences, roughly a sixth detected once. On this clonotype: Antigen: not known.

This TCR came from a male donor with ankylosing spondylitis. Sequenced input: blood, either unsorted or a sorted T cell fraction (not recorded which).

CDR3 amino acids: CASTIAGPTSSNEQFF. The CDR3 DNA is TGTGCCAGCACCATAGCGGGGCCGACTAGCTCCAATGAGCAGTTCTTC. The chain is built from TRBV28 and TRBJ2-1; 8 bases match TRBD2. J was trimmed by 6 bases and V by 7 bases; bases with no gene match: 14. The germline CDR1 and CDR2 sequences are MDHEN and SYDVKM. The CDR3 has 16 amino acids.